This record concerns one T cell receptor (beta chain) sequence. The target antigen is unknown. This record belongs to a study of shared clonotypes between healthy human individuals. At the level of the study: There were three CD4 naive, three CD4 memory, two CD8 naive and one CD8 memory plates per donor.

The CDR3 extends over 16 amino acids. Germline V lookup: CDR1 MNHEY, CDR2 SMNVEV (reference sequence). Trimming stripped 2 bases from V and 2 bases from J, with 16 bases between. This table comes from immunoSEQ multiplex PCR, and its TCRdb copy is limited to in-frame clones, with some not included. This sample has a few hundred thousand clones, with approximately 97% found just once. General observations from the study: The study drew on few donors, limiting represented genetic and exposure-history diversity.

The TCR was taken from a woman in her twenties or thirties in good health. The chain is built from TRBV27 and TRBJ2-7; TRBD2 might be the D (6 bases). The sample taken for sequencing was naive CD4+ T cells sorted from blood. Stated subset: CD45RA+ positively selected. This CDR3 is CASSLRSRDFTYEQYF. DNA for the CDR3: TGTGCCAGCAGTTTAAGGTCGCGGGATTTTACCTACGAGCAGTACTTC.